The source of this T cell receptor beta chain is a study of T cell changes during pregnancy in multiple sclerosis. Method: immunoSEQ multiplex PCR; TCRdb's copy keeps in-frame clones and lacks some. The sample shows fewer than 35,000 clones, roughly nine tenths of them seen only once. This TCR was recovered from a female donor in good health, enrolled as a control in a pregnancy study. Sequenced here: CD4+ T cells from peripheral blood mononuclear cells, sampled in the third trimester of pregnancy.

The CDR3 reads CASSPAGTDTQYF. CDR3 nucleotides: TGTGCCAGCTCCCCGGCGGGGACAGATACGCAGTATTTT. The chain has TRBV18 and TRBJ2-3, with a possible D match to TRBD2 (6 bases). Trimming pared 6 bases from V and 3 bases from J, leaving 10 bases between. Germline assignment: CDR1 KGHSH and CDR2 LQKENI. This CDR3 region has 13 residues.